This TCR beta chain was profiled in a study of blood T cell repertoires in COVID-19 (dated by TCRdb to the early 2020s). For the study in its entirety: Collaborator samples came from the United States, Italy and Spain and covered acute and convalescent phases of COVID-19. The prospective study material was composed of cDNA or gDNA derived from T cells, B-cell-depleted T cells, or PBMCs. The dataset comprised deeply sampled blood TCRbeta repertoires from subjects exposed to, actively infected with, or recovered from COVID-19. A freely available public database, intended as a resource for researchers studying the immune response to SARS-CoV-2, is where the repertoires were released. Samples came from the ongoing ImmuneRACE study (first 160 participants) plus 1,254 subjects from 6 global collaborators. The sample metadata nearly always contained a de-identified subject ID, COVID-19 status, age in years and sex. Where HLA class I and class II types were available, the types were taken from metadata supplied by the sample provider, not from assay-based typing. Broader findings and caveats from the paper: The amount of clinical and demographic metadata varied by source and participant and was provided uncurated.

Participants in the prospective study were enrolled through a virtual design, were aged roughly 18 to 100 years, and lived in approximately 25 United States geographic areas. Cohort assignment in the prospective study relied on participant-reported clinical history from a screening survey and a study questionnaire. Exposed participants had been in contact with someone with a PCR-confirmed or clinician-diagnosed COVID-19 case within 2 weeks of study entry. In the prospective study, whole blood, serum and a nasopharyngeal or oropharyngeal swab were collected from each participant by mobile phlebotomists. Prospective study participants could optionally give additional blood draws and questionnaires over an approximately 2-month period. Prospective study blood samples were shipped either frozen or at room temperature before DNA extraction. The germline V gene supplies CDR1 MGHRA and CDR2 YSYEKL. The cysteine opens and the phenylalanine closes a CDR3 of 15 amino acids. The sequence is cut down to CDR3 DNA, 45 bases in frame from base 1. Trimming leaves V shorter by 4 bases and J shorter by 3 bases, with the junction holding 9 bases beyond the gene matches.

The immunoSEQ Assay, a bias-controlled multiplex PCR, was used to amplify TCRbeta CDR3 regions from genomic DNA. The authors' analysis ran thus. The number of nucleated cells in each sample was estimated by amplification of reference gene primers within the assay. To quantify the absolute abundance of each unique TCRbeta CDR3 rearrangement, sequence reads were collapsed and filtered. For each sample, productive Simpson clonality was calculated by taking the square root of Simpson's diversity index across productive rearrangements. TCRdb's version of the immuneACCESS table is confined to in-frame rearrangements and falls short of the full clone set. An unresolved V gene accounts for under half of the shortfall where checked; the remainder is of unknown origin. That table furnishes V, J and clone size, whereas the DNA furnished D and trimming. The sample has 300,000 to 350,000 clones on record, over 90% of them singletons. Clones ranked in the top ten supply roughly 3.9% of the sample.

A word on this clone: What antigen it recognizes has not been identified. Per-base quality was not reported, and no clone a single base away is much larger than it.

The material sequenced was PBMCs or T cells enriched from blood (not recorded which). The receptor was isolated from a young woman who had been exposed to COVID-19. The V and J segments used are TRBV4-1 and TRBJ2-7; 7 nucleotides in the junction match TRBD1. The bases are TGCGCCAGCAGCCTAGGGGGACAGCTTTACTACGAGCAGTACTTC. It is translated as CASSLGGQLYYEQYF.